Sequencing of this T cell receptor (beta chain) was carried out in a study of CD8+ T cells in alopecia areata. Extracted RNA was reverse transcribed into cDNA, the sequencing template. Sequenced by immunoSEQ multiplex PCR; TCRdb stores in-frame clones only, minus some. The sample lists around 250,000 clones; 65% to 70% were seen once. CDR1 and CDR2 from the germline V gene are GTSNPN and SVGIG (reference sequence). V lost 0 bases and J lost 5, with 11 bases in between. The CDR3 has 15 amino acids. Peripheral blood and lesional scalp punch biopsies were taken from alopecia areata patients. This specimen was CD4+ T cells sorted from blood, taken at week 0. The TCR was taken from a human donor with alopecia areata. The V gene is TRBV30, the J gene TRBJ1-6; D unresolved. Written as DNA, the CDR3 is TGTGCCTGGAGTGTAAGGGAACAGCATAATTCACCCCTCCACTTT. Translating it yields CAWSVREQHNSPLHF. Together with reference TRBV30 and TRBJ1-6, the CDR3 gives the full variable domain: SQTIHQWPATLVQPVGSPLSLECTVEGTSNPNLYWYRQAAGRGLQLLFYSVGIGQISSEVPQNLSASRPQDRQFILSSKKLLLSDSGFYLCAWSVREQHNSPLHFGNGTRLTVT.